These 26 T cell receptor beta chains were all obtained from the same sample, sequenced in a study of shared clonotypes between healthy human individuals (dated by TCRdb to between 2020 and 2021). Library preparation was by the immunoSEQ multiplex PCR assay. Imported from immuneACCESS, the table was reduced by TCRdb to in-frame sequences with V and J called. These copies leave out some clones; in studies compared against another copy, an unresolved V gene accounts for under half, and the cause of the remainder is not known. The sample table shows about 610,000 clones, and around 97% are seen once. The top ten clones comprise 0.045% to 0.06% of the sample. Sample: naive CD4+ T cells sorted from blood. Interpreted using the paper, the cell subset or site label stands for: CD45RA+ positively selected. The source of these receptors is a woman aged 25-40 years in good health.

The chain carries TRBV19 and TRBJ1-5; 9 bases match TRBD1. CDR3 length: 14 residues. The V segment lost 10 bases and the J segment 3 bases; nucleotides outside the gene matches: 7. The V gene's germline CDR1 is LNHDA and CDR2 SQIVND (reference sequence). The CDR3 nucleotides are TGTGCCACTGGGGGGACAGGGATCAATCAGCCCCAGCATTTT. Translated: CATGGTGINQPQHF.

This sequence joins TRBV4-1 and TRBJ2-2; 7 positions agree with TRBD2. The V gene's germline CDR1 is MGHRA and CDR2 YSYEKL. The J segment lost 2 bases and the V segment lost 0 bases, leaving 6 bases of the junction unmatched. This CDR3 spans 17 amino acids. CDR3 loop: CASSQESLADNTGELFF. CDR3 bases: TGCGCCAGCAGCCAAGAGTCGCTAGCGGATAACACCGGGGAGCTGTTTTTT.

The rearrangement links TRBV19 to TRBJ2-6; 7 positions agree with TRBD1. Germline V gene data show CDR1 as LNHDA and CDR2 as SQIVND (reference sequence). V lost 6 bases to trimming and J lost 7 bases; unmatched junction nucleotides: 15. CDR3 length: 17 amino acids. The DNA for the CDR3 is TGTGCCAGTAGCTCCGACAGGGCCGTAGTAGGAGCCAACGTCCTGACTTTC. It codes for CASSSDRAVVGANVLTF.

The rearrangement uses TRBV10-2 and TRBJ2-3; 12 bases agree with TRBD2. Germline V gene data show CDR1 as WSHSY and CDR2 as SAAADI. The CDR3 has 14 residues. V was pared by 4 bases and J by 8 bases, with 4 bases of the junction left unmatched. CDR3 amino acids: CASSVELAGGTQYF. CDR3 nucleotides: TGCGCCAGCAGTGTTGAACTAGCGGGAGGTACGCAGTATTTT.

This chain uses TRBV19 with TRBJ1-4, with a possible D match to TRBD1 (5 bases). The CDR3 runs 15 residues. Looked up from germline, CDR1 is LNHDA and CDR2 is SQIVND (reference sequence). With 5 bases removed from V and 15 bases from J, the gap between germline ends came to 25 bases. CDR3 DNA sequence: TGTGCCAGTAGTGAGGGCGGGACTGGCAGGAGAGTCGTGTTTTTT. It codes for CASSEGGTGRRVVFF.

Written as DNA, the CDR3 is TGTGCCACCTCGCCCCTGGGCCGGGGGCAATCCTACGAGCAGTACTTC. This codes for CATSPLGRGQSYEQYF. This chain uses TRBV19 with TRBJ2-7; TRBD1 or TRBD2 may be the D gene (6 bases each). The CDR3 loop spans 16 amino acids. From germline, CDR1 is LNHDA and CDR2 SQIVND (reference sequence). Deletions cut 10 bases from V and 1 base from J, with 23 bases between.

The chain is built from TRBV27 and TRBJ2-1; no clear D gene. Germline loops: CDR1 MNHEY, CDR2 SMNVEV (reference sequence). This CDR3 has 12 amino acids. V was pared by 6 bases and J by 9 bases, with 12 bases between. CDR3 sequence: CASRALYGEQFF. The CDR3 bases are TGTGCCAGCAGGGCCCTGTATGGTGAGCAGTTCTTC.

This clone has just one count. The rearrangement links TRBV5-1 to TRBJ2-7; D is unclear. Germline loops: CDR1 SGHRS, CDR2 YFSETQ. This CDR3 comprises 14 residues. V lost 5 bases and J lost 5, with 17 bases in between. CDR3 bases: TGCGCCAGCAGATCGAAGGTCAGTAACCACGAGCAGTACTTC. Protein sequence: CASRSKVSNHEQYF.

The rearrangement links TRBV2 to TRBJ1-3; D not resolved. The CDR3 spans 15 residues. Trimming left V 7 bases short and J 1 base short, with 14 bases between. In germline, CDR1 is SNHLY, CDR2 FYNNEI. In DNA, the CDR3 is TGTGCCAGCACAGACCGGGAGATATCTGGAAACACCATATATTTT. This gives the protein CASTDREISGNTIYF.

The chain recombines TRBV27 with TRBJ2-2; a weak D match, TRBD1 (5 bases). Germline loops: CDR1 MNHEY, CDR2 SMNVEV (reference sequence). The ends were cut back, 2 bases at V and 3 bases at J, with 7 bases in the middle. The CDR3 loop spans 14 amino acids. The CDR3 DNA reads as TGTGCCAGCAGTTTAAAGGGGTACACCGGGGAGCTGTTTTTT. It specifies CASSLKGYTGELFF.

The genes are TRBV6-5 and TRBJ1-2; 7 positions agree with TRBD1. The germline gives CDR1 MNHEY, CDR2 SVGAGI. Germline trimming cut 5 bases from V and 0 bases from J; bases unmatched to any gene: 3. This CDR3 comprises 14 residues. CDR3 protein: CASSGQEPNYGYTF. The CDR3 nucleotides are TGTGCCAGCAGTGGACAGGAACCTAACTATGGCTACACCTTC.

The chain employs TRBV19 and TRBJ2-1; maybe TRBD1 (5 bases). The CDR3 is 16 residues long. CDR1 is LNHDA and CDR2 is SQIVND in the germline V gene (reference sequence). V lost 7 bases to trimming and J lost 9 bases, with 25 bases between them. CDR3: CASTRSGLWVSGEQFF. The CDR3 nucleotides are TGTGCCAGTACGAGGTCAGGGCTTTGGGTATCGGGTGAGCAGTTCTTC.

This sequence joins TRBV28 and TRBJ2-7, with 7 bases that match TRBD2. This CDR3 has 15 residues. CDR1 MDHEN and CDR2 SYDVKM come from the germline V gene. The junction had 6 bases not matched to a gene; V was cut back by 4 bases and J by 0 bases. The CDR3 region is CASSSPPSGSYEQYF. CDR3 DNA: TGTGCCAGCAGTTCACCCCCTAGCGGCTCCTACGAGCAGTACTTC.

The genes are TRBV5-1 and TRBJ1-1; 7 bases agree with TRBD1. The germline gives CDR1 SGHRS, CDR2 YFSETQ. This CDR3 is built from 15 residues. V lost 4 bases, J lost 8 bases, and 14 bases stayed unmatched. This CDR3 reads CASSPGGPTIKEAFF. DNA for the CDR3: TGCGCCAGCAGCCCAGGGGGGCCAACTATAAAAGAAGCTTTCTTT.

The J gene is TRBJ2-7, the V gene TRBV5-1; 7 nucleotides agree with TRBD2. With 4 bases clipped from V and 3 bases from J, the junction kept 7 bases outside the gene matches. Germline V gene sequence: CDR1 SGHRS, CDR2 YFSETQ. The CDR3 extends over 14 amino acids. In DNA form, the CDR3 reads TGCGCCAGCAGCACACGGGACTACAACTACGAGCAGTACTTC. This gives the protein CASSTRDYNYEQYF.

Worth noting for this clone: The same CDR3 also results from other DNA sequences found in this sample. This chain links TRBV19 with TRBJ1-1; tentatively, D is TRBD1 (5 bases). The CDR3 length is 13 residues. The V gene's germline CDR1 is LNHDA and CDR2 SQIVND (reference sequence). V lost 2 bases, J lost 5 bases, and 9 bases lay in between. The CDR3 is CASSIQGDTEAFF. CDR3 DNA sequence: TGTGCCAGTAGTATACAGGGAGATACTGAAGCTTTCTTT. The whole variable domain, filled in from reference TRBV19 and TRBJ1-1, reads DGGITQSPKYLFRKEGQNVTLSCEQNLNHDAMYWYRQDPGQGLRLIYYSQIVNDFQKGDIAEGYSVSREKKESFPLTVTSAQKNPTAFYLCASSIQGDTEAFFGQGTRLTVV.

The chain joins TRBV10-2 to TRBJ2-2, with D maybe TRBD2 (5 bases). The CDR3 consists of 15 residues. Trimming cost V 9 bases and J 2 bases, with 16 bases left between them. The germline V gene encodes CDR1 WSHSY and CDR2 SAAADI. The CDR3 protein is CASAGLQKNTGELFF. The CDR3 nucleotides read TGCGCCAGTGCCGGACTCCAAAAAAACACCGGGGAGCTGTTTTTT.

The chain couples TRBV7-2 to TRBJ1-4; D not resolved. CDR1 and CDR2 (germline): SGHTA, FQGNSA. Trimming removed 5 bases from V and 8 bases from J, with 18 bases in between. The CDR3 is made up of 15 amino acids. In DNA form, the CDR3 reads TGTGCCAGCAGCCAAGTGGAAGCGACGGGAGAAAAACTGTTTTTT. Its protein is CASSQVEATGEKLFF.

The chain employs TRBV27 and TRBJ2-1, with 7 bases that match TRBD2. CDR3 size: 14 residues. Germline CDR1 MNHEY, CDR2 SMNVEV (reference sequence). With 4 bases clipped from V and 6 bases from J, the junction kept 6 bases outside the gene matches. The CDR3 DNA reads TGTGCCAGCAGTTCCTGGTGGGGGGGCAATGAGCAGTTCTTC. It yields the protein CASSSWWGGNEQFF.

The V gene is TRBV6-6, the J gene TRBJ1-1, with 8 bases lining up with TRBD1. The germline V gene has CDR1 MNHNY and CDR2 SVGAGI (reference sequence). V was clipped by 5 bases and J by 5 bases; unmatched bases: 10. The CDR3 has 15 amino acids. CDR3 in DNA: TGTGCCAGCAGTCAGGGGGCCGACTGGAGTACTGAAGCTTTCTTT. Protein product: CASSQGADWSTEAFF.

The chain carries TRBV10-3 and TRBJ2-7; 9 bases map to TRBD2. Trimming at V came to 8 bases and at J to 7 bases, leaving 6 bases not matched to a gene. The CDR3 sequence is 12 residues long. Germline assignment: CDR1 ENHRY and CDR2 SYGVKD. The chain's CDR3 is CAIQSSGMEQYF. The CDR3 coding sequence is TGTGCCATCCAGTCTAGCGGGATGGAGCAGTACTTC.

The rearrangement joins TRBV30 to TRBJ2-2, with TRBD2 matching 9 bases. The CDR3 extends over 16 amino acids. The germline CDR1 and CDR2 sequences are GTSNPN and SVGIG (reference sequence). V dropped 2 bases and J dropped 3; count of bases not matched to a gene: 7. The DNA of the CDR3 is TGTGCCTGGAGTACCTGGGGCGGGAGGGACACCGGGGAGCTGTTTTTT. This sequence encodes CAWSTWGGRDTGELFF. Full variable domain (missing parts from reference TRBV30 and TRBJ2-2): SQTIHQWPATLVQPVGSPLSLECTVEGTSNPNLYWYRQAAGRGLQLLFYSVGIGQISSEVPQNLSASRPQDRQFILSSKKLLLSDSGFYLCAWSTWGGRDTGELFFGEGSRLTVL.

The chain has TRBV5-4 and TRBJ2-7; D is possibly TRBD2 (5 bases). Trimming took 4 bases from V and 3 from J, leaving 20 bases between them. This CDR3 has 16 amino acids. The V gene's germline CDR1 is SGHNT and CDR2 YYREEE (reference sequence). CDR3 nucleotide sequence: TGTGCCAGCAGCGGAGGTAGGACGGCCAATTACTACGAGCAGTACTTC. Protein: CASSGGRTANYYEQYF. The whole variable domain, remainder taken from reference TRBV5-4 and TRBJ2-7, is ETGVTQSPTHLIKTRGQQVTLRCSSQSGHNTVSWYQQALGQGPQFIFQYYREEENGRGNFPPRFSGLQFPNYSSELNVNALELDDSALYLCASSGGRTANYYEQYFGPGTRLTVT.

The DNA for the CDR3 is TGTGCCAGCTCACCCCAAGCGGACGACGAGCAGTACTTC. It yields the protein CASSPQADDEQYF. This chain connects TRBV18 to TRBJ2-7, with TRBD2 as a possible D gene (5 bases). Between the trimmed V and J ends, which lost 3 bases and 5 bases, there was a span of 11 bases. Germline V gene lookup returns CDR1 KGHSH and CDR2 LQKENI. CDR3 length: 13 amino acids.

This clone appeared once. The genes are TRBV29-1 and TRBJ2-5, with D possibly being TRBD2 (5 bases). The CDR3 sequence is 12 residues long. Between the trimmed V and J ends, which lost 4 bases and 2 bases, there was a span of 8 bases. The germline V gene has CDR1 SQVTM and CDR2 ANQGSEA. The CDR3 DNA sequence: TGCAGCGTTGGACGCGGGCAAGAGACCCAGTACTTC. Residues: CSVGRGQETQYF.

The chain links TRBV6-6 to TRBJ2-3, with TRBD1 matching over 9 bases. V was clipped by 5 bases and J by 2 bases; unmatched bases: 5. This CDR3 has 15 residues. Germline-derived CDR1 and CDR2 are MNHNY and SVGAGI (reference sequence). CDR3 residues: CASSGRDRDTDTQYF. CDR3 coding DNA: TGTGCCAGCAGTGGCCGGGACAGGGACACAGATACGCAGTATTTT.